The present TCR beta chain was sequenced within a study of blood T cell repertoires in COVID-19. Study-level background: The United States, Italy and Spain were the sources of the acute and convalescent COVID-19 samples. PBMCs, B-cell-depleted T cells, or T cells were the source of the cDNA or gDNA that made up the material.

Under the authors' procedure: It was from reference gene primer amplification that nucleated cell counts were estimated. TCRdb keeps only in-frame clones here, not all; method: immunoSEQ multiplex PCR. That table furnishes V, J and clone size, whereas the DNA furnished D and trimming. The sample contains some 200,000 clones, roughly 80% of which appear only once. Germline V lookup: CDR1 SGDLS, CDR2 YYNGEE. This CDR3 region has 15 residues. The V segment lost 0 bases and the J segment 5 bases; nucleotides outside the gene matches: 4. The sequence came from a woman under 40 who had recovered from COVID-19. Material for sequencing was peripheral blood. V usage is TRBV9 and J usage is TRBJ1-1; TRBD1 matches at 10 bases. CDR3 DNA sequence: TGTGCCAGCAGCGTAGATGGGACAGGGGTTACTGAAGCTTTCTTT. Its protein is CASSVDGTGVTEAFF.